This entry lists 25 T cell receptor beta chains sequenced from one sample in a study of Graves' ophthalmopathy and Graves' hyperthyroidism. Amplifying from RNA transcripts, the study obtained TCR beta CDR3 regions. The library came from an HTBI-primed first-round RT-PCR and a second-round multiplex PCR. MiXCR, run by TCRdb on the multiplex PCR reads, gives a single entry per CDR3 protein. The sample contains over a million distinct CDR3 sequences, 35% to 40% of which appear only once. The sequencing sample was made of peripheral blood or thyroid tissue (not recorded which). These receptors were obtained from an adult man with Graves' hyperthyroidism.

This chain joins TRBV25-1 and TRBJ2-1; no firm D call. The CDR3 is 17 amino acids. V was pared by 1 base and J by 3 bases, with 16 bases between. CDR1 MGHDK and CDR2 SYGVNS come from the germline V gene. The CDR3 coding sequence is TGTGCCAGCAGTGAATCCCCGGTTAGGGTAAGCTACAATGAGCAGTTCTTC. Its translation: CASSESPVRVSYNEQFF.

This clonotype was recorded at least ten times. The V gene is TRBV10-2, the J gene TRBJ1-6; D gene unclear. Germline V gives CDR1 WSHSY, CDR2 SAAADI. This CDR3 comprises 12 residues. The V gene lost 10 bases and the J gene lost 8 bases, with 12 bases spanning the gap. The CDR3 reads CATEGVDSPLHF. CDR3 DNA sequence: TGCGCCACCGAAGGAGTGGATTCACCCCTCCACTTT.

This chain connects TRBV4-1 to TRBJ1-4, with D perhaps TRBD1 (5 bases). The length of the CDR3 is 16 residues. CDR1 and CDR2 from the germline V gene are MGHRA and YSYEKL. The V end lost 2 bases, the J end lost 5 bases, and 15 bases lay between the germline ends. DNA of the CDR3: TGCGCCAGCAGCCAATCTTACCGGGACGGGAATGAAAAACTGTTTTTT. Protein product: CASSQSYRDGNEKLFF.

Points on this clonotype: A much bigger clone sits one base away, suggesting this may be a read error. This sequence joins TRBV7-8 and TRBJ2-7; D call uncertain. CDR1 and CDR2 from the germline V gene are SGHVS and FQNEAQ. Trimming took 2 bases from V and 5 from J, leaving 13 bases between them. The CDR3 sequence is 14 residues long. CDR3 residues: CASSLLLGRNEQYF. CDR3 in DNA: TGTGCCAGCAGCTTACTCCTGGGCCGGAACGAGCAGTACTTC.

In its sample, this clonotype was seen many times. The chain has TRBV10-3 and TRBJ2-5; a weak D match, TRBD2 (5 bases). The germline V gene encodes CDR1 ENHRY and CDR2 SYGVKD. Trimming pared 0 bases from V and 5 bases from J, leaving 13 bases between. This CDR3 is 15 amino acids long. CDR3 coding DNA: TGTGCCATCAGTGAGTCCCCAGCCGGCGGGGAGACCCAGTACTTC. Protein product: CAISESPAGGETQYF.

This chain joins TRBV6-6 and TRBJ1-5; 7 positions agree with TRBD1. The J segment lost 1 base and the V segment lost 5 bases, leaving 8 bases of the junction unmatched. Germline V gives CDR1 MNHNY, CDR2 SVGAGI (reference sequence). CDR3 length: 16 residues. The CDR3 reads CASSVPGQKSNQPQHF. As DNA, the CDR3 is TGTGCCAGCAGTGTCCCGGGACAGAAGAGCAATCAGCCCCAGCATTTT.

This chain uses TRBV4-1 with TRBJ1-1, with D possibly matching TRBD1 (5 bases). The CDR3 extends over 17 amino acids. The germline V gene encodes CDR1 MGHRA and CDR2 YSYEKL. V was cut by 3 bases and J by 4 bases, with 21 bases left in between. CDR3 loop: CASSQRGRPPGGTEAFF. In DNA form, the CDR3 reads TGCGCCAGCAGCCAGCGGGGGAGACCCCCGGGCGGCACTGAAGCTTTCTTT.

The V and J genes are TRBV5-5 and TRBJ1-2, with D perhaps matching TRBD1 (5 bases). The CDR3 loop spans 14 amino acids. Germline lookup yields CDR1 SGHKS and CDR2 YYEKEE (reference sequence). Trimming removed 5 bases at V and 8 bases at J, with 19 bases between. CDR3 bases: TGTGCCAGCAGTCCCTTGGACGGGGGAGTCGGCTACACCTTC. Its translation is CASSPLDGGVGYTF.

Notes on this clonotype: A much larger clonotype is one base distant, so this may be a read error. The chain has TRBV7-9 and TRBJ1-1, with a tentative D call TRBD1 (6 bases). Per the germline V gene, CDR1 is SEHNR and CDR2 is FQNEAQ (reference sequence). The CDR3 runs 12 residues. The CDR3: CASWTVNAEAFF. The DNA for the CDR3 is TGTGCCAGCTGGACAGTGAACGCTGAAGCTTTCTTT.

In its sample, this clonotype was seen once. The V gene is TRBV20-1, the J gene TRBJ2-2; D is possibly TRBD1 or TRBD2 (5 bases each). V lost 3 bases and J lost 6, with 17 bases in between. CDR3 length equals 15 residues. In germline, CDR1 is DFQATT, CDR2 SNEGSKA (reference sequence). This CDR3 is CSARPAGTVPGELFF. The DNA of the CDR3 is TGCAGTGCTAGGCCGGCAGGGACGGTTCCCGGGGAGCTGTTTTTT.

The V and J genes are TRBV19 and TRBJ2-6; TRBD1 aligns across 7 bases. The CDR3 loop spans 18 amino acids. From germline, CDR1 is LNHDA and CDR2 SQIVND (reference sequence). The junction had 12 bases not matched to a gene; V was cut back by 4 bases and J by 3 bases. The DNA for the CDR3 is TGTGCCAGTAGTACCCATACAGGGGTCGTGAATGGGGCCAACGTCCTGACTTTC. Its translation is CASSTHTGVVNGANVLTF.

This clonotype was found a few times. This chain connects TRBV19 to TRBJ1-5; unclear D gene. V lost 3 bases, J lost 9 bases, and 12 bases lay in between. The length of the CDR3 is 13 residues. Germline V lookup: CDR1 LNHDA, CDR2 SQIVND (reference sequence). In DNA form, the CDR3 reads TGTGCCAGTAGTATCTCTCCGTCTGGGCCCCAGCATTTT. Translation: CASSISPSGPQHF.

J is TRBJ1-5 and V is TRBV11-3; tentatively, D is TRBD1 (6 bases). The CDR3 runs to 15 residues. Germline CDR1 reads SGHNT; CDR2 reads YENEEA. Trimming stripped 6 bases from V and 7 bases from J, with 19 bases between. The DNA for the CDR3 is TGTGCCAGCAGAAGGGATGGGCAGGGGCACCAGCCCCAGCATTTT. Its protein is CASRRDGQGHQPQHF. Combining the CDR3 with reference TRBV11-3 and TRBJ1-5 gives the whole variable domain EAGVVQSPRYKIIEKKQPVAFWCNPISGHNTLYWYLQNLGQGPELLIRYENEEAVDDSQLPKDRFSAERLKGVDSTLKIQPAELGDSAVYLCASRRDGQGHQPQHFGDGTRLSIL.

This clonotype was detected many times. The CDR3 DNA follows: TGCAGTGCTGAAAACGACAGGGGCAGTGAGACCCAGTACTTC. Translating gives CSAENDRGSETQYF. The rearrangement uses TRBV20-1 and TRBJ2-5; TRBD1 aligns across 8 bases. CDR3 length: 14 residues. V shed 5 bases and J 5 bases; nucleotides not matched to a gene: 10. CDR1 is DFQATT and CDR2 is SNEGSKA in the germline V gene (reference sequence).

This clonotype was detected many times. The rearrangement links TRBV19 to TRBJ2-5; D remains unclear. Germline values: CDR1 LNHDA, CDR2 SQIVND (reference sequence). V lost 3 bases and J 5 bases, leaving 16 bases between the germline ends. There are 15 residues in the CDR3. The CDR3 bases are TGTGCCAGTAGTATCCCTTCGACGGGTGGGGAGACCCAGTACTTC. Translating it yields CASSIPSTGGETQYF.

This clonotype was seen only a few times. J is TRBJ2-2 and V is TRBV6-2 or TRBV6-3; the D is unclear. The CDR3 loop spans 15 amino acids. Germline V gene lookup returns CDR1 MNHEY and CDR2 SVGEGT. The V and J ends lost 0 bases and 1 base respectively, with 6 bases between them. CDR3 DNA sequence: TGTGCCAGCAGTTACTCGAGTCAGAACACCGGGGAGCTGTTTTTT. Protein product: CASSYSSQNTGELFF.

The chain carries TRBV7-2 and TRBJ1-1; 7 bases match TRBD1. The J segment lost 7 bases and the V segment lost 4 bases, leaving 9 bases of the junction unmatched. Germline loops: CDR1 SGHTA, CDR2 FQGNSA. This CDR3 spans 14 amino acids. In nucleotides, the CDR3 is TGTGCCAGCAGCTCAGGGGGAACAGGGAGTGAAGCTTTCTTT. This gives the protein CASSSGGTGSEAFF.

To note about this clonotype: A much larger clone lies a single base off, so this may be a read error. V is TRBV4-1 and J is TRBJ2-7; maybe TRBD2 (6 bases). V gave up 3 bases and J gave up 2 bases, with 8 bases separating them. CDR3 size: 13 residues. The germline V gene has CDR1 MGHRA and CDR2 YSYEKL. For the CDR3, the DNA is TGCGCCAGCAGCCACGGACTAACCTACGAGCAGTACTTC. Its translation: CASSHGLTYEQYF.

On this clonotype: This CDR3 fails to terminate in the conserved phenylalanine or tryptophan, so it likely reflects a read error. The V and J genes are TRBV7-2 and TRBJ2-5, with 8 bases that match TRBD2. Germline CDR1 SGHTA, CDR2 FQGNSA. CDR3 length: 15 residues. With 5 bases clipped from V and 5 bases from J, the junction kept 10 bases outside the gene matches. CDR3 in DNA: TGTGCCAGCAGCCCTCGGACTAGCAAGGGGGAGACCCAGTACCTC. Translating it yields CASSPRTSKGETQYL.

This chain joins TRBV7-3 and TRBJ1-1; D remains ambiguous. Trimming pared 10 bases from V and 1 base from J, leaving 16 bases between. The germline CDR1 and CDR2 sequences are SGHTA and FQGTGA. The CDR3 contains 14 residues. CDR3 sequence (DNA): TGTGCCACCAGTTTCGGCCTCTGGAACACTGAAGCTTTCTTT. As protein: CATSFGLWNTEAFF.

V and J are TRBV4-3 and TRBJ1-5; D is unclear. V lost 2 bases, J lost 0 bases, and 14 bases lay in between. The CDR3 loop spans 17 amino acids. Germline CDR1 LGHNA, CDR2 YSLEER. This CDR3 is CASSQHWDGRSNQPQHF. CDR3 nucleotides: TGCGCCAGCAGCCAACACTGGGATGGGCGTAGCAATCAGCCCCAGCATTTT.

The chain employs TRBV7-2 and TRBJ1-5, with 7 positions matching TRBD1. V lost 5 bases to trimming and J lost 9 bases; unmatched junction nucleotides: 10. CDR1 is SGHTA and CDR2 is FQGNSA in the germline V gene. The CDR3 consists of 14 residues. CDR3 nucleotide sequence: TGTGCCAGCAGCCCAGGGGGGACTGGATGGCCCCAGCATTTT. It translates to CASSPGGTGWPQHF.

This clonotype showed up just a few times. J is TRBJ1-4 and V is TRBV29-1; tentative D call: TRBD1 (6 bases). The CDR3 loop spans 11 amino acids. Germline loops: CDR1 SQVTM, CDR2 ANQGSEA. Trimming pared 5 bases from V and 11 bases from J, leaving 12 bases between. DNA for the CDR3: TGCAGCGTTACAGGGATGGGGAAACTGTTTTTT. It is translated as CSVTGMGKLFF.

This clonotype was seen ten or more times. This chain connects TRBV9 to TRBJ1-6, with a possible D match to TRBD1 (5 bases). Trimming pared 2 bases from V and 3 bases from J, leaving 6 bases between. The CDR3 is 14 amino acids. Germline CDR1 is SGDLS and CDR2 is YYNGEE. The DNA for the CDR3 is TGTGCCAGCAGCGTGCAGGGCTATAATTCACCCCTCCACTTT. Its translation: CASSVQGYNSPLHF.

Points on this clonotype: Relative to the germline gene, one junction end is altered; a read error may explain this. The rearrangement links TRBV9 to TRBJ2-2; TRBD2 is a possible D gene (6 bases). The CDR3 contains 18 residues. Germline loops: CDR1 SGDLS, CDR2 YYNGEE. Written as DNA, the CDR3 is TGTGCCAGCAGCGTAGACGCCTCTACCCGGGACTCCAGAATGGAGCTGTCTTTT. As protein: CASSVDASTRDSRMELSF.